The present T cell receptor (beta chain) was sequenced within a study of T cells after yellow fever vaccination. In the study overall: SMART-Seq v4 Ultra Low Input served to prepare low-cell-number fractions.

As regards this clonotype: Its antigen is unidentified.

For TCR, cDNA came from 5'RACE template switching, which added a universal primer site and UMIs. Using its own MiXCR run on the 5' RACE reads, TCRdb lists one record per CDR3 protein. The sample records hundreds of thousands of distinct CDR3 sequences, under 20% being singletons. Study-wide results and caveats: Post-booster repertoires again held most primary-vaccination clones (about 96% CD4, 85% to 90% CD8). A weaker secondary response peaked on day 5, the primary on day 15.

This clonotype originated in a man aged 18 to 29 who received the YFV17D yellow fever vaccine. The material sequenced was PBMCs, taken before the yellow fever booster vaccination.

CDR3 sequence (DNA): TGTGCCAGCACTCCGGGACAGGCGAATGAGCAGTTCTTC. Protein product: CASTPGQANEQFF. The chain is built from TRBV6-6 and TRBJ2-1; TRBD1 agrees at 8 bases. The CDR3 extends over 13 amino acids. Unmatched junction bases numbered 6, after V lost 7 bases and J lost 7 bases. Germline V CDR1 and CDR2: MNHNY, SVGAGI (reference sequence).